This TCR beta chain appears in the sequencing data of a study of CD8+ T cells in alopecia areata. Study context: For the treated group, dosing was oral tofacitinib at 5 to 10 mg twice daily.

Investigators isolated RNA and reverse transcribed it into cDNA to act as the sequencing template. Assay used: immunoSEQ multiplex PCR; TCRdb lists only in-frame clones, some missing. The data hold 100,000 to 150,000 clones, with over 55% observed a single time. About this clone itself: No antigen is known for it.

Germline CDR1 is ENHRY and CDR2 is SYGVKD. V gave up 8 bases and J gave up 0 bases, with 11 bases separating them. This CDR3 has 13 residues. Study findings and constraints: With tofacitinib ongoing, many expanded lesional clones persisted in both scalp and blood.

The treatment denotes: oral pan-JAK inhibitor, 5-10 mg twice daily. Material: CD4+ T cells sorted from blood, obtained at week 4, from a patient treated with tofacitinib. V is TRBV10-3 and J is TRBJ2-7, with a possible D match to TRBD2 (5 bases). The source is a human donor with alopecia areata. In DNA, the CDR3 is TGTGCCATCCGGGGTCGGGACTCCTACGAGCAGTACTTC. It is translated as CAIRGRDSYEQYF.